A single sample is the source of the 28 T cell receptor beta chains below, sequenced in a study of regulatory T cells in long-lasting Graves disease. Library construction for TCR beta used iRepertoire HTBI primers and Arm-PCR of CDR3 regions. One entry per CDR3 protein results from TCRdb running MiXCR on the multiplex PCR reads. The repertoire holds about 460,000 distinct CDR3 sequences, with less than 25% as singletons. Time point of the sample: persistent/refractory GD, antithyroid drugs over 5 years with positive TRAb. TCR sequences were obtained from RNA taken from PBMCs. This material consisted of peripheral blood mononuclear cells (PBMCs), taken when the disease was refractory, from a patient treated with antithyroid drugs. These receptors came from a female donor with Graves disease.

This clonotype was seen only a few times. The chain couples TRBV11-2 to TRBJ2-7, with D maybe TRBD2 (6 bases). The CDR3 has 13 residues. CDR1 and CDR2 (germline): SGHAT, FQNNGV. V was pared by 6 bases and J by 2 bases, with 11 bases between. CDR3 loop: CASSWGVPYEQYF. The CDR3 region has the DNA TGTGCCAGCAGTTGGGGGGTCCCCTACGAGCAGTACTTC.

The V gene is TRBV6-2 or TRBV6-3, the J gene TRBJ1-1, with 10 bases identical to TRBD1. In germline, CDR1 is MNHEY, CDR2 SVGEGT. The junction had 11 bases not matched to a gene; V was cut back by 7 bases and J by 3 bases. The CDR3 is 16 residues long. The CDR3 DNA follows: TGTGCCAGCAACAAACAACCGGGACAGGGGCACACTGAAGCTTTCTTT. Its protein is CASNKQPGQGHTEAFF.

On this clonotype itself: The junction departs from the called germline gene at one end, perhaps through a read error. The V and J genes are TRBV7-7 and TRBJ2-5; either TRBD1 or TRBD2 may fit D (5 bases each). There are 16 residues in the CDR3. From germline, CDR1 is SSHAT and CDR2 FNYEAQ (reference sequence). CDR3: CASSLIPGTSQETQYF. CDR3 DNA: TGTGCTAGCAGCTTAATCCCGGGGACCAGCCAAGAGACCCAGTACTTC.

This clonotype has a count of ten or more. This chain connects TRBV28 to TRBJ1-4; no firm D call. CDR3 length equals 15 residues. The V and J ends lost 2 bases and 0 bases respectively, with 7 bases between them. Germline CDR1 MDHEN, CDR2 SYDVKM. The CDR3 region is CASSLRAATNEKLFF. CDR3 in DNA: TGTGCCAGCAGTTTAAGGGCGGCAACTAATGAAAAACTGTTTTTT. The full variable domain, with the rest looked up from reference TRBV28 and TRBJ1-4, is DVKVTQSSRYLVKRTGEKVFLECVQDMDHENMFWYRQDPGLGLRLIYFSYDVKMKEKGDIPEGYSVSREKKERFSLILESASTNQTSMYLCASSLRAATNEKLFFGSGTQLSVL.

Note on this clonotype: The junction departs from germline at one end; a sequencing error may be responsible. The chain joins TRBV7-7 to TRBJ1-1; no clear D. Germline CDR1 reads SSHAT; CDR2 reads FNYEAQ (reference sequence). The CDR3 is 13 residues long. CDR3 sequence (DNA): TGTGCTAGCAGCTTACAGATGAACACTGAAGATTTCTTT. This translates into CASSLQMNTEDFF.

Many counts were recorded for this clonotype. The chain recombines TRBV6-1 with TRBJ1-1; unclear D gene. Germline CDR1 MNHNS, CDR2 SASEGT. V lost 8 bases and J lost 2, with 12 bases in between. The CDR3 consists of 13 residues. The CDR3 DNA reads TGTGCCAGCGGGTGGCAGATTAACACTGAAGCTTTCTTT. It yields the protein CASGWQINTEAFF.

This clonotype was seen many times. DNA of the CDR3: TGTGCCAGCAGTGCTAGGAGGCAGATCTACGAGCAGTACTTC. This gives the protein CASSARRQIYEQYF. V and J are TRBV28 and TRBJ2-7; D possibly corresponds to TRBD2 (5 bases). The CDR3 is made up of 14 amino acids. The ends were cut back, 5 bases at V and 3 bases at J, with 14 bases in the middle. Looked up from germline, CDR1 is MDHEN and CDR2 is SYDVKM.

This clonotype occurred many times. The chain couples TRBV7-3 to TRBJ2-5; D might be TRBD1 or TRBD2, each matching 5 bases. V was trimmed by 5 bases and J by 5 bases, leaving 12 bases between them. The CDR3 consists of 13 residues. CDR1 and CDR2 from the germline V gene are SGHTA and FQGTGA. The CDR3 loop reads CASSRNGGETQYF. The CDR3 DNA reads TGTGCCAGCAGCCGTAATGGGGGTGAGACCCAGTACTTC.

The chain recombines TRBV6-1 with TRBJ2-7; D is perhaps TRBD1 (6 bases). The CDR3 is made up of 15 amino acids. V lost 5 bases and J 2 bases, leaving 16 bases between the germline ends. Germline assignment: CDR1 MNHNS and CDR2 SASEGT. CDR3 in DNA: TGTGCCAGCAGTCCCATTCGGACAGCGCCCTACGAGCAGTACTTC. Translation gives CASSPIRTAPYEQYF.

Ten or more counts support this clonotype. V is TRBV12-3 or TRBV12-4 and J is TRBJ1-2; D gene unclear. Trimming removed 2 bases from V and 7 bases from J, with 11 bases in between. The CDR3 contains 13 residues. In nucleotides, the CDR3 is TGTGCCAGCAGTTTATACGGCAAGGGTGGCTACACCTTC. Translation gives CASSLYGKGGYTF.

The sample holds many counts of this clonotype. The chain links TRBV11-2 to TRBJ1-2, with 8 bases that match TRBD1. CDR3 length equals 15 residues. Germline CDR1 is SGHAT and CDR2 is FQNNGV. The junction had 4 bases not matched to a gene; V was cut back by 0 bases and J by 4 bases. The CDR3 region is CASSLDLQGGYGYTF. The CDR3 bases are TGTGCCAGCAGCTTAGACCTACAGGGGGGCTATGGCTACACCTTC. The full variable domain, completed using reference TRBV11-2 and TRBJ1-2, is EAGVAQSPRYKIIEKRQSVAFWCNPISGHATLYWYQQILGQGPKLLIQFQNNGVVDDSQLPKDRFSAERLKGVDSTLKIQPAKLEDSAVYLCASSLDLQGGYGYTFGSGTRLTVV.

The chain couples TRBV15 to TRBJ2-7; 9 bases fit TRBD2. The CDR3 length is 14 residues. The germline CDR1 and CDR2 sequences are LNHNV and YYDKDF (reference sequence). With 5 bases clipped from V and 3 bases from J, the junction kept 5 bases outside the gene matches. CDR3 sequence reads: CATSGAGGYYEQYF. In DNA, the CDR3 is TGTGCCACCAGCGGAGCGGGAGGCTACTACGAGCAGTACTTC. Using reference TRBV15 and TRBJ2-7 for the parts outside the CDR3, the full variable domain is DAMVIQNPRYQVTQFGKPVTLSCSQTLNHNVMYWYQQKSSQAPKLLFHYYDKDFNNEADTPDNFQSRRPNTSFCFLDIRSPGLGDTAMYLCATSGAGGYYEQYFGPGTRLTVT.

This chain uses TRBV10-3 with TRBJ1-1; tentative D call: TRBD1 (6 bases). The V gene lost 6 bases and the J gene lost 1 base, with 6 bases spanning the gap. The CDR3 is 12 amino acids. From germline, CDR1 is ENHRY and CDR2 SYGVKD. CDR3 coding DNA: TGTGCCATCAGGGGGGCGAACACTGAAGCTTTCTTT. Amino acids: CAIRGANTEAFF.

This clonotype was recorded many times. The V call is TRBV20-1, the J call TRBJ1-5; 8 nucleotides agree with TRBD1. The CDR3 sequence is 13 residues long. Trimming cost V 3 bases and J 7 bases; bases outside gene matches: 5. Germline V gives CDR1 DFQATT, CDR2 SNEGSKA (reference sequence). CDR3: CSASNRGNQPQHF. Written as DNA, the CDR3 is TGCAGTGCTAGTAACAGGGGGAACCAGCCCCAGCATTTT.

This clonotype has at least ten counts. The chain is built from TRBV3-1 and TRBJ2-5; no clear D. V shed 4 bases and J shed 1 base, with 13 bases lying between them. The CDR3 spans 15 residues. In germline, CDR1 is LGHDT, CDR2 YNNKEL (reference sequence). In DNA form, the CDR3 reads TGTGCCAGCAGCCGTCACAGAGTACTCCAAGAGACCCAGTACTTC. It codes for CASSRHRVLQETQYF.

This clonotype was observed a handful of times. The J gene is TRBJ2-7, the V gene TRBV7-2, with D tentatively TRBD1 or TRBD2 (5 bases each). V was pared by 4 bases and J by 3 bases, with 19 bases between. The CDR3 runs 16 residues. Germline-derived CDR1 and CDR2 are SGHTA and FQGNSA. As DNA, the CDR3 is TGTGCCAGCAGCTATACGCCGGGGCACTCCTACTACGAGCAGTACTTC. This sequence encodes CASSYTPGHSYYEQYF.

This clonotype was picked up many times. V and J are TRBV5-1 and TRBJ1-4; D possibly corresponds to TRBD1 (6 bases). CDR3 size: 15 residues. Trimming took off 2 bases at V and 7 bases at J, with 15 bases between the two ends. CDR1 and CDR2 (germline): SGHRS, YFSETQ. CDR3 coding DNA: TGCGCCAGCAGCTTAAACGGGCAGGGGACTGAAAAACTGTTTTTT. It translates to CASSLNGQGTEKLFF.

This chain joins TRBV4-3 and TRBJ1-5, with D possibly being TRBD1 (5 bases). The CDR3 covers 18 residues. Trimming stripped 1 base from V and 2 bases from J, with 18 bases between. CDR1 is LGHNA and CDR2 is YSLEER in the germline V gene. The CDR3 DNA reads TGCGCCAGCAGCCAAGGTCTTTATTGGGGCAGGGGCAATCAGCCCCAGCATTTT. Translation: CASSQGLYWGRGNQPQHF.

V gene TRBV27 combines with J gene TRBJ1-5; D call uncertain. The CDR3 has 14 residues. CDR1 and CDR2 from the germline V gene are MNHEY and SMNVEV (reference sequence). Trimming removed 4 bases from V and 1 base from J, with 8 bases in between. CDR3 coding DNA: TGTGCCAGCAGTTATGCCATGAGCAATCAGCCCCAGCATTTT. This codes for CASSYAMSNQPQHF.

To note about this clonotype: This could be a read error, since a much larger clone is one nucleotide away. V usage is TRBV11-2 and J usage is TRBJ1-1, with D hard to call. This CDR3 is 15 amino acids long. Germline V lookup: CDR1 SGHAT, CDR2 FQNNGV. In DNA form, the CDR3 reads TGTGCCAGCAGCTTACAAGAGAGCAGGAACACTGAAGCTCTCTTT. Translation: CASSLQESRNTEALF.

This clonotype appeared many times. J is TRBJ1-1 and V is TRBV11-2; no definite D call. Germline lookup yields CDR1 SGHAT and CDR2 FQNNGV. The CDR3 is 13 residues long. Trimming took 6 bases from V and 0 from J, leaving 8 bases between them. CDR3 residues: CASSDSLNTEAFF. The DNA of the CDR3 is TGTGCCAGCAGTGACTCCCTGAACACTGAAGCTTTCTTT.

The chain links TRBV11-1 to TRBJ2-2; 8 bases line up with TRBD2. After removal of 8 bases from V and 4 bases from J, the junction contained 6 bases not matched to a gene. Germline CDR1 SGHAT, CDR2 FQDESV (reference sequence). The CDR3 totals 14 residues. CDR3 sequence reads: CASGSGRVTGELFF. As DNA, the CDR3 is TGTGCCAGCGGAAGCGGGAGAGTCACCGGGGAGCTGTTTTTT.

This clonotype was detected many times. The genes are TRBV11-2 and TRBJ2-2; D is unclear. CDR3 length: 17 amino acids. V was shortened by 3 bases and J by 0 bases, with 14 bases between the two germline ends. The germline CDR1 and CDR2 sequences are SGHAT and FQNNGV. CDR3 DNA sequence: TGTGCCAGCAGCTTCTTTGCTGAGTTCGCGAACACCGGGGAGCTGTTTTTT. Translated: CASSFFAEFANTGELFF.

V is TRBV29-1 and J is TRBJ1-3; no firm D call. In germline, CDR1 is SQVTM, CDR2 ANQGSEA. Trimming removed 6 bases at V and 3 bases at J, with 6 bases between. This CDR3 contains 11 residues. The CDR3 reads CSVTFGNTIYF. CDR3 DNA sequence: TGCAGCGTGACCTTTGGAAACACCATATATTTT.

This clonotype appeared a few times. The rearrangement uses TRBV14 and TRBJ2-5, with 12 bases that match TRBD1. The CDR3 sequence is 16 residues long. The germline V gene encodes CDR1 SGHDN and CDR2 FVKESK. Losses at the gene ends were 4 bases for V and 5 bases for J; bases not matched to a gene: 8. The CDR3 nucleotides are TGTGCCAGCAGCCTTGGGACAGGGGGCGTCGGGGAGACCCAGTACTTC. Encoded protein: CASSLGTGGVGETQYF.

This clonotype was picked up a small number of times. CDR3 sequence (DNA): TGTGCCAGCAGTGAAGTTTGGGCTTCCGGGGACGAGCAGTACTTC. Its translation is CASSEVWASGDEQYF. The V call is TRBV6-1, the J call TRBJ2-7; a weak D match, TRBD2 (5 bases). Germline V gives CDR1 MNHNS, CDR2 SASEGT. There are 15 residues in the CDR3. Between the trimmed V and J ends, which lost 1 base and 5 bases, there was a span of 15 bases.

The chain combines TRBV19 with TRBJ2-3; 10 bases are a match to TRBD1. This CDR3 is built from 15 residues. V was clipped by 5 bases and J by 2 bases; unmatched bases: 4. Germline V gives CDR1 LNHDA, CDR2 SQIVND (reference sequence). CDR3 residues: CASSRTGGYTDTQYF. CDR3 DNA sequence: TGTGCCAGTAGTCGGACAGGGGGATACACAGATACGCAGTATTTT.

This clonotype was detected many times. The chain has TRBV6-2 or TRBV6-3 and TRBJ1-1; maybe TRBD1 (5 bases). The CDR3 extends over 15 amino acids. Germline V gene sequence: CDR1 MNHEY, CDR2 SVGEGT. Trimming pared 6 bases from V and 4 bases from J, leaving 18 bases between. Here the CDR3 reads CASSKLTELTTEAFF. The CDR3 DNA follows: TGTGCCAGCAGCAAACTGACAGAATTGACCACTGAAGCTTTCTTT.